A single sample gave rise to the 10 T cell receptor beta chains below, sequenced in a study of CD4 and CD8 cells across lung adenocarcinoma regions. TCRdb reprocessed the PCR reads with MiXCR, giving one entry per CDR3 protein. Among 20,000 to 25,000 distinct CDR3 sequences, around 52% were seen once, and the ten largest hold over 20%. The sample consisted of CD4+ T cells from the center of a lung tumor. These receptors were obtained from a male donor with lung adenocarcinoma. The CD4 and CD8 labels of this study may be unreliable.

Many counts were recorded for this clonotype. This chain connects TRBV10-2 to TRBJ2-2, with 7 nucleotides matching TRBD1. The germline gives CDR1 WSHSY, CDR2 SAAADI. This CDR3 contains 16 residues. The V and J ends lost 7 bases and 1 base, in that order; junction bases with no gene match: 9. CDR3 bases: TGCGCCAGCACCGGCAGGGGGATAAGGAACACCGGGGAGCTGTTTTTT. Translated: CASTGRGIRNTGELFF.

This clonotype was detected a few times. The chain links TRBV24-1 to TRBJ2-4, with 8 bases lining up with TRBD1. The ends lost 4 bases at V and 4 bases at J; junction bases unmatched: 2. Germline CDR1 reads KGHDR; CDR2 reads SFDVKD. There are 14 residues in the CDR3. The chain's CDR3 is CATSDGQGKNIQYF. The CDR3 region has the DNA TGTGCCACCAGTGACGGACAGGGTAAAAACATTCAGTACTTC.

The chain couples TRBV12-3 or TRBV12-4 to TRBJ2-1; 8 bases fit TRBD2. The J call is in doubt because the DNA end fits TRBJ2-7 better. The CDR3 is 15 residues long. The CDR3: CASSFITSGYNEQYF. CDR3 nucleotide sequence: TGTGCCAGCAGTTTCATAACTAGCGGCTACAATGAGCAGTACTTC.

A word on this clonotype: The junction differs from germline at one of its ends, possibly a read error. The rearrangement joins TRBV6-5 to TRBJ2-2, with D unclear. The CDR3 is made up of 15 amino acids. Germline lookup yields CDR1 MNHEY and CDR2 SVGAGI. This CDR3 reads CASRLQSVITDALYF. CDR3 bases: TGTGCCAGCAGACTCCAGTCCGTGATCACCGATGCGCTGTATTTT.

Note on this clonotype: One end of the junction is discordant with germline, which a read error may explain. This chain uses TRBV6-1 with TRBJ2-3, with D hard to call. The V gene's germline CDR1 is MNHNS and CDR2 SASEGT. This CDR3 is built from 13 residues. The CDR3 loop reads CASREPNVDTQYF. CDR3 DNA: TGTGCCAGCAGGGAACCAAACGTAGATACCCAGTATTTT.

V gene TRBV27 combines with J gene TRBJ2-3; 8 nucleotides agree with TRBD1. V lost 11 bases and J lost 0; bases outside the gene matches: 10. The CDR3 consists of 15 residues. In germline, CDR1 is MNHEY, CDR2 SMNVEV (reference sequence). The CDR3: CAGAAGGRSTDTQYF. The CDR3 DNA follows: TGTGCCGGGGCGGCAGGGGGCCGAAGCACAGATACGCAGTATTTT.

This clonotype has a count of ten or more. This sequence joins TRBV6-1 and TRBJ1-5; a possible D gene is TRBD1 (6 bases). Germline V gives CDR1 MNHNS, CDR2 SASEGT. V was shortened by 2 bases and J by 7 bases, with 15 bases between the two germline ends. The CDR3 contains 15 residues. CDR3 loop: CASSEMGGPGQPQHF. As DNA, the CDR3 is TGTGCCAGCAGTGAAATGGGGGGGCCCGGGCAGCCCCAGCATTTT.

The V gene is TRBV4-2, the J gene TRBJ2-5; no definite D call. The assigned J gene may be wrong: the sequence end matches TRBJ2-7 better. Germline lookup yields CDR1 LGHNA and CDR2 YNFKEQ. The CDR3 spans 14 residues. This chain's CDR3 is CASSQERYVYEQYF. The CDR3 DNA sequence: TGTGCCAGCAGCCAAGAACGATATGTATACGAGCAGTACTTC.

In the case of this clonotype: The junction departs from the called germline gene at one end, perhaps through a read error. This chain's CDR3 is CAGRPASDIQYF. CDR3 DNA: TGTGCGGGGCGCCCAGCCTCAGACATTCAGTACTTT. The rearrangement links TRBV27 to TRBJ2-4, with a weak D call TRBD1 (5 bases). This CDR3 contains 12 residues. Germline V gene lookup returns CDR1 MNHEY and CDR2 SMNVEV (reference sequence).

A word on this clonotype: An end of the junction does not agree with germline; a read error may underlie this. CDR3 in DNA: TGTGCCAGCCTGGGACTTGAGGCAGTGAGCACCGGGGCGCAGTTTTTT. It codes for CASLGLEAVSTGAQFF. The V gene is TRBV6-1, the J gene TRBJ2-3; TRBD2 is a possible D gene (6 bases). Germline V CDR1 and CDR2: MNHNS, SASEGT. The CDR3 length is 16 residues.